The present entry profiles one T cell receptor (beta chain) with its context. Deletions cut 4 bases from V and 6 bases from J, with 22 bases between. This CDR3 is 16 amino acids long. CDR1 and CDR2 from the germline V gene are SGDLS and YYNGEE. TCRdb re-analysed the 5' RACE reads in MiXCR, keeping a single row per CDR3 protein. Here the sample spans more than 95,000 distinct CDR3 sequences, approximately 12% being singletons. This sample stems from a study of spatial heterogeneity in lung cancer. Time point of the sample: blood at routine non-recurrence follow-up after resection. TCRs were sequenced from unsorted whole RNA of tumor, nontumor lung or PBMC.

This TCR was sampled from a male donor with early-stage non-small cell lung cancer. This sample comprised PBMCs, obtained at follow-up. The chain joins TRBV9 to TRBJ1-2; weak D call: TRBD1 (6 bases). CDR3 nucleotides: TGTGCCAGCAGCCCCAACCCGCGGGGGCGCCTAGATGGCTACACCTTC. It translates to CASSPNPRGRLDGYTF.